The sequence of this T cell receptor beta chain was determined in a study of T cell responses to AZD1222 COVID-19 vaccine. Study-level information: Combined were second doses at about 4 or about 12 weeks.

V dropped 6 bases and J dropped 5 bases, with 10 bases sitting between them. This CDR3 is 11 amino acids long. Germline V gene sequence: CDR1 SQVTM, CDR2 ANQGSEA. Study outcomes and limitations: Spike as a whole was targeted by vaccine-associated CD4 TCRs, dominant at 160-218 and 743-854.

As regards this clone: What it recognizes is unknown.

Profiling relied on immunoSEQ multiplex PCR, and the TCRdb table lists in-frame clones only, not all of them. The sample shows some 130,000 clones, about 92% of them seen only once. The V call is TRBV29-1, the J call TRBJ1-1; D is unresolved. The sample consisted of peripheral blood, taken on day 0 of AZD1222 vaccination. This clonotype was sampled from an adult in good health. CDR3 amino acids: CSVETKTEAFF. The CDR3 coding sequence is TGCAGCGTCGAAACAAAGACTGAAGCTTTCTTT.